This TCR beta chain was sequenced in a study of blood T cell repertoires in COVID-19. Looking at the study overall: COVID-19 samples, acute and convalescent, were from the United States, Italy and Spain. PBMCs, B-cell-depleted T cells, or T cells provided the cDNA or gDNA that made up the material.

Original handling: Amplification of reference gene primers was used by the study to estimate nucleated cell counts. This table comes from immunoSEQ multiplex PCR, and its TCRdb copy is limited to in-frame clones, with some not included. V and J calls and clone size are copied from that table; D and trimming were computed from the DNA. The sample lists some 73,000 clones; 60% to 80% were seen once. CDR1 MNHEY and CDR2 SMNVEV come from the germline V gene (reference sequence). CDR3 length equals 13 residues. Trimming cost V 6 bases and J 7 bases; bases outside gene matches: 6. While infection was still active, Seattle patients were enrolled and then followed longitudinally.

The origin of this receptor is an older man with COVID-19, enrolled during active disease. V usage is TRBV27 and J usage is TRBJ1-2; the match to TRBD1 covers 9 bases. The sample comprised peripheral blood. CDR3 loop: CASRTQGAGGYTF. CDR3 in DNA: TGTGCCAGCAGAACACAGGGGGCTGGTGGCTACACCTTC.